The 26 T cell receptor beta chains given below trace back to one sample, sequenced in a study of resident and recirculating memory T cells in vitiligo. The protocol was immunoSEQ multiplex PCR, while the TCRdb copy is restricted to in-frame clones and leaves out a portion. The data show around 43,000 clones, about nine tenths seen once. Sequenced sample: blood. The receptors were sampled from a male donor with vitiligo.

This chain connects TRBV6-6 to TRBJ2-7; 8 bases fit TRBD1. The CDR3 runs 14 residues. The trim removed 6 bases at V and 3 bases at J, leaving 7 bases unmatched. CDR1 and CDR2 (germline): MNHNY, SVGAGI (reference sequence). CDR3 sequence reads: CASRTAGQGYEQYF. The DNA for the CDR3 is TGTGCCAGCAGAACTGCTGGACAGGGCTACGAGCAGTACTTC.

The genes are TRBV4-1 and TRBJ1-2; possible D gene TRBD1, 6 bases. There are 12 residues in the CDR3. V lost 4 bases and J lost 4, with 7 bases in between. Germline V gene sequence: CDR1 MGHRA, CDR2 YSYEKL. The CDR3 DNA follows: TGCGCCAGCAGCCTGGACAGCTATGGCTACACCTTC. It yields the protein CASSLDSYGYTF.

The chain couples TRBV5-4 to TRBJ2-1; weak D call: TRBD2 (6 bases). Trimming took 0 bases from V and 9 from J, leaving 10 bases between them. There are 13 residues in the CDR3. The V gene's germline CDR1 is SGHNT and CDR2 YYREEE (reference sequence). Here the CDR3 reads CASSLAQRVEQFF. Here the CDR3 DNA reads TGTGCCAGCAGCTTGGCCCAGCGGGTTGAGCAGTTCTTC.

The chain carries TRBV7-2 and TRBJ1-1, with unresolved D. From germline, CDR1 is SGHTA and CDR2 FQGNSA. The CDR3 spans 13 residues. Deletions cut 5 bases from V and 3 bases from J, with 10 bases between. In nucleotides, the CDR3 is TGTGCCAGCAGCCCCTGGCCTGACACTGAAGCTTTCTTT. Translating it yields CASSPWPDTEAFF. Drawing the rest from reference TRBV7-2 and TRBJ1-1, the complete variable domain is GAGVSQSPSNKVTEKGKDVELRCDPISGHTALYWYRQSLGQGLEFLIYFQGNSAPDKSGLPSDRFSAERTGGSVSTLTIQRTQQEDSAVYLCASSPWPDTEAFFGQGTRLTVV.

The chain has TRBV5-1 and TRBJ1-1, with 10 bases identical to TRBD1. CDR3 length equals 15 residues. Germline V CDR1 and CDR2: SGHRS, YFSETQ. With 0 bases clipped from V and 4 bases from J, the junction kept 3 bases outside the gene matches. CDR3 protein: CASSLEGTGATEAFF. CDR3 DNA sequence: TGCGCCAGCAGCTTGGAGGGGACAGGGGCCACTGAAGCTTTCTTT.

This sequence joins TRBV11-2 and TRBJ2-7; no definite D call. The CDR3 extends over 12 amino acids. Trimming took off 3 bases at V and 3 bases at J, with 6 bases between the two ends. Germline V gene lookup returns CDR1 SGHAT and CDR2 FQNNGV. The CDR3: CASSFGGYEQYF. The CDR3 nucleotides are TGTGCCAGCAGCTTCGGCGGCTACGAGCAGTACTTC.

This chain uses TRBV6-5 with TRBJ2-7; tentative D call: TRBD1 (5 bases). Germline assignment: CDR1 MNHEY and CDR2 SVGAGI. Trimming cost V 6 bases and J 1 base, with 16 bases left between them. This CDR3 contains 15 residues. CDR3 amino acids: CASRGHVDRSYEQYF. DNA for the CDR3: TGTGCCAGCAGAGGCCACGTCGACAGATCCTACGAGCAGTACTTC.

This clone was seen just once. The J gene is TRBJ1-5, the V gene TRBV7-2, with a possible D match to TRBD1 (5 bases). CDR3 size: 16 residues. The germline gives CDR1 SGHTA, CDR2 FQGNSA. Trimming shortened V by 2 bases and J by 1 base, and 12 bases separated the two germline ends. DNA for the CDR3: TGTGCCAGCAGCTTAACTGGGGCAGCGAGCAATCAGCCCCAGCATTTT. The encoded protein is CASSLTGAASNQPQHF. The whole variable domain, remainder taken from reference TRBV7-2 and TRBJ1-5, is GAGVSQSPSNKVTEKGKDVELRCDPISGHTALYWYRQSLGQGLEFLIYFQGNSAPDKSGLPSDRFSAERTGGSVSTLTIQRTQQEDSAVYLCASSLTGAASNQPQHFGDGTRLSIL.

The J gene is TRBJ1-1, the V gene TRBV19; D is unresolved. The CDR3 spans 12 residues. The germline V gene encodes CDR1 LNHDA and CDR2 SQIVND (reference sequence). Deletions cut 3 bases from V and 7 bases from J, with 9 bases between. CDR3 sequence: CASSIHGIEAFF. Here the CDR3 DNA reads TGTGCCAGTAGTATCCACGGGATTGAAGCTTTCTTT.

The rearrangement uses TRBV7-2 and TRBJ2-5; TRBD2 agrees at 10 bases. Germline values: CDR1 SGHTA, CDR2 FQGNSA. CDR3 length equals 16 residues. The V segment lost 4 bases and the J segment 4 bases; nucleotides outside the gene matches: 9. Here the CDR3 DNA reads TGTGCCAGCAGCTCTCTAGCGGGGGTCGTTGGAGAGACCCAGTACTTC. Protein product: CASSSLAGVVGETQYF.

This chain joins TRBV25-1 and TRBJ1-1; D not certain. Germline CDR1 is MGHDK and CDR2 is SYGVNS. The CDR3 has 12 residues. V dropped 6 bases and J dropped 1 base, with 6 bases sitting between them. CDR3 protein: CASRWRNTEAFF. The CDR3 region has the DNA TGTGCCAGCAGGTGGAGGAACACTGAAGCTTTCTTT.

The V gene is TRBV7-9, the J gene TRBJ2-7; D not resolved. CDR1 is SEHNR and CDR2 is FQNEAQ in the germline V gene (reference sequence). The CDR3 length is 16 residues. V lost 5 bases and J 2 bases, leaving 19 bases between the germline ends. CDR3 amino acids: CASSQEHGGSPYEQYF. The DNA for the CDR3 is TGTGCCAGCAGCCAAGAACATGGCGGATCCCCCTACGAGCAGTACTTC.

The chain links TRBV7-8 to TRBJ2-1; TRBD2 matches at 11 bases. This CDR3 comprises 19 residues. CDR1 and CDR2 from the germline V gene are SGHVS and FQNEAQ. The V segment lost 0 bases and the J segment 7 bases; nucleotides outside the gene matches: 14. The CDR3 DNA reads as TGTGCCAGCAGCTTAGCGCGGCTAGGCCTAGCGGGGGGTAGGAATGAGCAGTTCTTC. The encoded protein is CASSLARLGLAGGRNEQFF.

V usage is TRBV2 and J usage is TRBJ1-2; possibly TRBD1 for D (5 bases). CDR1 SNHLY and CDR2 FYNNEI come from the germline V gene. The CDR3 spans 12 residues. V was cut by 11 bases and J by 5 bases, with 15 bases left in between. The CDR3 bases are TGTGCCTCATGGGCAGGGTCGTATGGCTACACCTTC. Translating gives CASWAGSYGYTF.

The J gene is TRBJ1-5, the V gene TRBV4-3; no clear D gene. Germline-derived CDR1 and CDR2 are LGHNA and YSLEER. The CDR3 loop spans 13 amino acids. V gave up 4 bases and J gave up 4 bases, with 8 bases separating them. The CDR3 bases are TGCGCCAGCAGCCGAGAGTCGAATCAGCCCCAGCATTTT. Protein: CASSRESNQPQHF.

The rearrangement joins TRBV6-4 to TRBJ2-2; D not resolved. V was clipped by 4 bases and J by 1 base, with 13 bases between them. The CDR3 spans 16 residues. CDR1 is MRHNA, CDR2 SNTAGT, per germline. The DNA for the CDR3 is TGTGCCAGCAGTGTCCCGGGTGAAGAGAACACCGGGGAGCTGTTTTTT. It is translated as CASSVPGEENTGELFF.

CDR3 nucleotide sequence: TGCGCCAGCAGCCGTACAGGGGGCGACCTCTCAAGTGAAGCTTTCTTT. Translated, it gives CASSRTGGDLSSEAFF. The gene calls are TRBV5-1 and TRBJ1-1; 9 nucleotides match TRBD1. Losses at the gene ends were 4 bases for V and 7 bases for J; bases not matched to a gene: 14. CDR1 and CDR2 from the germline V gene are SGHRS and YFSETQ. The CDR3 runs 16 residues.

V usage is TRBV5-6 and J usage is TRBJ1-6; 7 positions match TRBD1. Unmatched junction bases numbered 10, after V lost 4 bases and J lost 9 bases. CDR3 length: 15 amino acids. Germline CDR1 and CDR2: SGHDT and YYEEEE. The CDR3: CASSPAAGGGSPLHF. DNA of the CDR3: TGTGCCAGCAGCCCCGCGGCAGGGGGAGGTTCACCCCTCCACTTT.

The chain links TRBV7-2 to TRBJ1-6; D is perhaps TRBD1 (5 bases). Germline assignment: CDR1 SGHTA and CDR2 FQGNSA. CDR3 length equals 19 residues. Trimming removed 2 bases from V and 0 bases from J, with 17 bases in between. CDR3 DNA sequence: TGTGCCAGCAGCTTATCCGGGGGGACTGGTTACTCCTATAATTCACCCCTCCACTTT. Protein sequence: CASSLSGGTGYSYNSPLHF.

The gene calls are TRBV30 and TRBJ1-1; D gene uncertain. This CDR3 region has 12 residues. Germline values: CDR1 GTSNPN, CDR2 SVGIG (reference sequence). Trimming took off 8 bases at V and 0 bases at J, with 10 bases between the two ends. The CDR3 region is CAGSTVNTEAFF. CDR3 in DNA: TGTGCCGGCTCAACAGTGAACACTGAAGCTTTCTTT.

The CDR3 DNA is TGCAGCGTCCGCCCGACAGAGCCTAGCACAGATACGCAGTATTTT. Residues: CSVRPTEPSTDTQYF. The chain links TRBV29-1 to TRBJ2-3; a possible D gene is TRBD1 (5 bases). The CDR3 is 15 amino acids. The germline V gene encodes CDR1 SQVTM and CDR2 ANQGSEA. Between the trimmed V and J ends, which lost 6 bases and 0 bases, there was a span of 16 bases.

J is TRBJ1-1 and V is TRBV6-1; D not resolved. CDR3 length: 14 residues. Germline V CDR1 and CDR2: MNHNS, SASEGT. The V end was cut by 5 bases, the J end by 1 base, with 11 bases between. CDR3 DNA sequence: TGTGCCAGCAGTCAGACATTGGGGAACACTGAAGCTTTCTTT. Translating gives CASSQTLGNTEAFF.

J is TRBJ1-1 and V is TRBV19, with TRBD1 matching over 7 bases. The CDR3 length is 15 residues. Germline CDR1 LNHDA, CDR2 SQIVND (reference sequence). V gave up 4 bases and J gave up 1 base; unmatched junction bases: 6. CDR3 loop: CASSTGTVENTEAFF. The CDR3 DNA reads TGTGCCAGTAGTACAGGGACAGTGGAGAACACTGAAGCTTTCTTT.

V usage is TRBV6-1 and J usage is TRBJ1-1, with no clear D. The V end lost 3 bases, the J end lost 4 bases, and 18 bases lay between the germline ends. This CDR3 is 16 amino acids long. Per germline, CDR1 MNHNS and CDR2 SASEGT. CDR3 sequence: CASSEPAAPAVTEAFF. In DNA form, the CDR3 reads TGTGCCAGCAGTGAGCCCGCGGCACCGGCGGTCACTGAAGCTTTCTTT.

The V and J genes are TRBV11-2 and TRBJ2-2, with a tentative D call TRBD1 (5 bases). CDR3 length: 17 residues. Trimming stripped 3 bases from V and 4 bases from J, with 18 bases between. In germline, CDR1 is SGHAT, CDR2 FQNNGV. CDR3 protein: CASSFHLGRPGTGELFF. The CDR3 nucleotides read TGTGCCAGCAGCTTTCACCTGGGGCGCCCTGGCACCGGGGAGCTGTTTTTT.

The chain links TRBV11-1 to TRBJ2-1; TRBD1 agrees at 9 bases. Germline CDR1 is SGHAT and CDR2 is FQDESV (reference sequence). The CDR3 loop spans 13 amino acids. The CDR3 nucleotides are TGTACTTCGGGGACAGGGTTGACCGGTGAGCAGTTCTTC. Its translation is CTSGTGLTGEQFF.